This is a list of T cell receptor beta chains from one sample in a study of untreated major depressive disorder. Clones were read by immunoSEQ multiplex PCR, and TCRdb kept only the in-frame ones, dropping some. The sample has about 21,000 clones; about nine tenths are singletons. Sequences were obtained from CD4+ T cells from PBMCs. The origin of the receptors is a woman in her thirties or forties in good health. Each CDR3 is given with its conserved first and last residue. Fields, in order: D gene, V gene, clone size, J gene, CDR3 DNA, CDR3 protein. A D gene is named only where the DNA matches it firmly. Some rows mark clone size as missing; the rest say once, few, many or name a class of expanded clone.

D gene: NA
V gene: TRBV14
clone size: NA
J gene: TRBJ1-2
CDR3 DNA: TGTGCCAGCAGCCAAGGGGCAGGCCTCTATGGCTACACCTTC
CDR3 protein: CASSQGAGLYGYTF

D gene: TRBD2
V gene: TRBV28
clone size: NA
J gene: TRBJ2-5
CDR3 DNA: TGTGCCAGCAGCCCGCTGTCCGGGACTAGCGGCCAGGCCCAGTACTTC
CDR3 protein: CASSPLSGTSGQAQYF

D gene: TRBD1
V gene: TRBV2
clone size: NA
J gene: TRBJ1-6
CDR3 DNA: TGTGCCAGCGGACAGGGAGGACTTTCACCCCTCCACTTT
CDR3 protein: CASGQGGLSPLHF

D gene: NA
V gene: TRBV5-1
clone size: NA
J gene: TRBJ2-1
CDR3 DNA: TGCGCCAGCAGCTTTGGGCAGAACAATGAGCAGTTCTTC
CDR3 protein: CASSFGQNNEQFF

D gene: NA
V gene: TRBV28
clone size: NA
J gene: TRBJ1-5
CDR3 DNA: TGTGCCAGCCACCCACTCCAGGACAATCAGCCCCAGCATTTT
CDR3 protein: CASHPLQDNQPQHF

D gene: NA
V gene: TRBV7-8
clone size: few
J gene: TRBJ1-2
CDR3 DNA: TGTGCCAGCAGCTTAACCCCGACAGCCTACACCTTC
CDR3 protein: CASSLTPTAYTF

D gene: TRBD1
V gene: TRBV2
clone size: NA
J gene: TRBJ1-2
CDR3 DNA: TGTGCCAGCCAGGGACAGAGCGTATATGGCTACACCTTC
CDR3 protein: CASQGQSVYGYTF

D gene: TRBD1
V gene: TRBV5-6
clone size: NA
J gene: TRBJ1-2
CDR3 DNA: TGTGCCAGCAGCCTCCTTTTGGGACAGGGAGGTGGCTACACCTTC
CDR3 protein: CASSLLLGQGGGYTF

D gene: NA
V gene: TRBV2
clone size: NA
J gene: TRBJ2-7
CDR3 DNA: TGTGCCAGCAGTGATAGGGGGGGGAGTAGCGCCTACGAGCAGTACTTC
CDR3 protein: CASSDRGGSSAYEQYF

D gene: NA
V gene: TRBV7-3
clone size: NA
J gene: TRBJ2-3
CDR3 DNA: TGTGCCAGCAGCTCCGGACAGAGTAGCACAGATACGCAGTATTTT
CDR3 protein: CASSSGQSSTDTQYF

D gene: NA
V gene: TRBV6-4
clone size: NA
J gene: TRBJ1-1
CDR3 DNA: TGTGCCAGCAGTGACGGGCGGACCGCCACTGAAGCTTTCTTT
CDR3 protein: CASSDGRTATEAFF

D gene: NA
V gene: TRBV7-2
clone size: few
J gene: TRBJ1-2
CDR3 DNA: TGTGCCAGCAGCTTAGGACTAGGGACCGGTAACTATGGCTACACCTTC
CDR3 protein: CASSLGLGTGNYGYTF

D gene: NA
V gene: TRBV5-1
clone size: NA
J gene: TRBJ1-2
CDR3 DNA: TGCGCCAGCAGCTTGGGATTATCAGAGTCCCATGGCTACACCTTC
CDR3 protein: CASSLGLSESHGYTF

D gene: NA
V gene: TRBV7-2
clone size: once
J gene: TRBJ2-1
CDR3 DNA: TGTGCCAGCAGCTTTCAGGGATCTGGATACAATGAGCAGTTCTTC
CDR3 protein: CASSFQGSGYNEQFF

D gene: NA
V gene: TRBV27
clone size: NA
J gene: TRBJ1-1
CDR3 DNA: TGTGCCAGCAGTCTTCGTGGAGGGCTTGAAGCTTTCTTT
CDR3 protein: CASSLRGGLEAFF

D gene: NA
V gene: TRBV27
clone size: NA
J gene: TRBJ2-5
CDR3 DNA: TGTGCCAGCAGTTTAGGGGCAGCCAGAGAGACCCAGTACTTC
CDR3 protein: CASSLGAARETQYF

D gene: NA
V gene: TRBV7-2
clone size: few
J gene: TRBJ2-3
CDR3 DNA: TGTGCCAGCAGCTTGACAGATACGCAGTATTTT
CDR3 protein: CASSLTDTQYF

D gene: NA
V gene: TRBV5-1
clone size: NA
J gene: TRBJ2-7
CDR3 DNA: TGCGCCAGCAGAGCCGGGACGGTGATCTCCTACGAGCAGTACTTC
CDR3 protein: CASRAGTVISYEQYF

D gene: TRBD1
V gene: TRBV6-5
clone size: NA
J gene: TRBJ1-2
CDR3 DNA: TGTGCCAGCCAGGGGGGAAACTATGGCTACACCTTC
CDR3 protein: CASQGGNYGYTF

D gene: NA
V gene: TRBV25-1
clone size: NA
J gene: TRBJ2-5
CDR3 DNA: TGTGCCAGCAGTGATGGAACCCAAGAGACCCAGTACTTC
CDR3 protein: CASSDGTQETQYF